This record covers a single T cell receptor (beta chain). This CDR3 spans 14 amino acids. With V trimmed by 4 bases and J by 11 bases, 7 bases remained unmatched. The germline V gene encodes CDR1 SGHTS and CDR2 YDEGEE. Authors' processing steps: Using reference gene primer amplification, nucleated cell counts were estimated. The protocol was immunoSEQ multiplex PCR, while the TCRdb copy is restricted to in-frame clones and leaves out a portion. V, J and clone size reflect that table, while D and trimming were determined from the DNA. This sample carries about 110,000 clones, around 81% of them seen once, and the ten largest clones take less than 45%. These data belong to a study of blood T cell repertoires in COVID-19. Study-wide context: Material from acute and convalescent COVID-19 was sourced from the United States, Italy and Spain. T cells, B-cell-depleted T cells, or PBMCs provided the cDNA or gDNA that served as material.

The specimen sequenced was peripheral blood. The rearrangement links TRBV5-8 to TRBJ1-6; 9 bases map to TRBD1. The source of this sequence is a man older than 75 with acute or convalescent COVID-19. Written as DNA, the CDR3 is TGTGCCAGCAGCCCGAGACAGGGGGGAACACCCCTCCACTTT. Translation: CASSPRQGGTPLHF.